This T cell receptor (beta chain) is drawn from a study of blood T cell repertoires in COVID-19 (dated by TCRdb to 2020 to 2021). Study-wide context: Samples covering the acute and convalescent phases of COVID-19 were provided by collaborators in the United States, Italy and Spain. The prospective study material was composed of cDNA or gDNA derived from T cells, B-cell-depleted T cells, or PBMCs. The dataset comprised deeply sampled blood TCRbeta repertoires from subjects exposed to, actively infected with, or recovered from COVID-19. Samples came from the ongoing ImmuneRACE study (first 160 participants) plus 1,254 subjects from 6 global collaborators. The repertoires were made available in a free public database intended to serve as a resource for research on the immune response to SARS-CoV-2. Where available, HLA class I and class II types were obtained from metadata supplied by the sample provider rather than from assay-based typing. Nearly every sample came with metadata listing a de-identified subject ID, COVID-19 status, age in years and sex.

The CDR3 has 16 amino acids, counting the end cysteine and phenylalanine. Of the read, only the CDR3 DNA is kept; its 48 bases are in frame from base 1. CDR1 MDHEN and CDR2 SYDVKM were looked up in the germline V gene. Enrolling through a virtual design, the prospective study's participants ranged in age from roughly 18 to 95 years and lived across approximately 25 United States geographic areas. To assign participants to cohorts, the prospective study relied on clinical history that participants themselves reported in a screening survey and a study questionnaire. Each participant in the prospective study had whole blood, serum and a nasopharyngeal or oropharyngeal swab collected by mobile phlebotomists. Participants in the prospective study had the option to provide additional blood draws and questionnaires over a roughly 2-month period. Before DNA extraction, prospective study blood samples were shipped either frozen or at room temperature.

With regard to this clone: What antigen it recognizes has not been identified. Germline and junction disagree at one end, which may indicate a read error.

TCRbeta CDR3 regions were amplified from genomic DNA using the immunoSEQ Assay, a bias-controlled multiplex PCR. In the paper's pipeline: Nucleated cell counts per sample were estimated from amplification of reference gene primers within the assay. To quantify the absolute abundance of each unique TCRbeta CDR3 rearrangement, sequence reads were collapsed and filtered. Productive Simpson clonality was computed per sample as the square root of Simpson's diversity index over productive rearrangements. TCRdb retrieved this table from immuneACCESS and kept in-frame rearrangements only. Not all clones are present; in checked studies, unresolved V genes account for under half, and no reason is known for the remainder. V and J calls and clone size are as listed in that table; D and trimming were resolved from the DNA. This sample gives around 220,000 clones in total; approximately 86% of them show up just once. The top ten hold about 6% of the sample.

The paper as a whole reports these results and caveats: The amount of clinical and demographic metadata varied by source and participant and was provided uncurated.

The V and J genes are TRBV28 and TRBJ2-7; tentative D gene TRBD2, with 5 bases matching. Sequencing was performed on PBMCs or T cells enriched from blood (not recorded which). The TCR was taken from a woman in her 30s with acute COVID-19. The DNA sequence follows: TGTGCCACCAGTGAACGGACGGGATCCGTCTCCTACGAGCAGTACTTC. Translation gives CATSERTGSVSYEQYF.